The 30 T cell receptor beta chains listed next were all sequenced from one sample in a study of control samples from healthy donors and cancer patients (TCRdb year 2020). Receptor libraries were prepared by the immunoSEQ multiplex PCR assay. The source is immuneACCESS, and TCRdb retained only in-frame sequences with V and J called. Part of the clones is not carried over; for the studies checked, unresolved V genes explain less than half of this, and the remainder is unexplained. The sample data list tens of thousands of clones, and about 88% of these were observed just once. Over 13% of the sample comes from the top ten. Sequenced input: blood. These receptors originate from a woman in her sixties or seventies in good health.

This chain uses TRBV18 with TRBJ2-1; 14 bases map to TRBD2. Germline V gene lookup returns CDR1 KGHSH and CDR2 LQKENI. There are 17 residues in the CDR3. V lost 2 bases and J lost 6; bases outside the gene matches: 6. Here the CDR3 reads CASSPSLTSGRANEQFF. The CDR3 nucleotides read TGTGCCAGCTCACCATCCCTGACTAGCGGGAGGGCCAATGAGCAGTTCTTC.

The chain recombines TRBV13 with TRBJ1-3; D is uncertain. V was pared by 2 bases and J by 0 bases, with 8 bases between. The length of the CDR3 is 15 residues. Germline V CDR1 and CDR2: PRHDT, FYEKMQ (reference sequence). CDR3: CASSLKTTSGNTIYF. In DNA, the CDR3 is TGTGCCAGCAGCTTAAAAACTACCTCTGGAAACACCATATATTTT.

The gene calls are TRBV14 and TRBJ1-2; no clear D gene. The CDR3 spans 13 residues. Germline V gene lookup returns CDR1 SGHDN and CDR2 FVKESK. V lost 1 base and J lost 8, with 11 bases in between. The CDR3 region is CASSQVRVSGYTF. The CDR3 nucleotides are TGTGCCAGCAGCCAAGTTCGGGTGTCCGGCTACACCTTC.

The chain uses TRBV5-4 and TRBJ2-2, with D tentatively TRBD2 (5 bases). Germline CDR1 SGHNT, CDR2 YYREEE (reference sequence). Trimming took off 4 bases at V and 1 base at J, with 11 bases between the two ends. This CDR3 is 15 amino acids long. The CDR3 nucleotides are TGTGCCAGCAGCCCGGGATGGGAGAACACCGGGGAGCTGTTTTTT. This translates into CASSPGWENTGELFF.

Written as DNA, the CDR3 is TGTGCCAGCAGCTTGGTTGCGGACAATGAGCAGTTCTTC. Protein: CASSLVADNEQFF. V and J are TRBV5-4 and TRBJ2-1, with no clear D. Trimming left V 0 bases short and J 5 bases short, with 6 bases between. The CDR3 has 13 residues. Germline-derived CDR1 and CDR2 are SGHNT and YYREEE (reference sequence). The full variable domain, its missing parts supplied by reference TRBV5-4 and TRBJ2-1, is ETGVTQSPTHLIKTRGQQVTLRCSSQSGHNTVSWYQQALGQGPQFIFQYYREEENGRGNFPPRFSGLQFPNYSSELNVNALELDDSALYLCASSLVADNEQFFGPGTRLTVL.

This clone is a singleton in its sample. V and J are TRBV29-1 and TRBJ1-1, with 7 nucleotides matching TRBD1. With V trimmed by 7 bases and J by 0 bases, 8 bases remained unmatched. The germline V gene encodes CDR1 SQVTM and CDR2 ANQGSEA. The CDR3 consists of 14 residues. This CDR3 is CSANKDRLNTEAFF. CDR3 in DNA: TGCAGCGCTAACAAGGACAGGCTGAACACTGAAGCTTTCTTT.

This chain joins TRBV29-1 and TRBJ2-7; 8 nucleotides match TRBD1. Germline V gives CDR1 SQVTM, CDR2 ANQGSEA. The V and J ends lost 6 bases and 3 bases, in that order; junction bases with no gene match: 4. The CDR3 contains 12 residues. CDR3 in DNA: TGCAGCGTGGGGACAGGTATCTACGAGCAGTACTTC. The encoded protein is CSVGTGIYEQYF.

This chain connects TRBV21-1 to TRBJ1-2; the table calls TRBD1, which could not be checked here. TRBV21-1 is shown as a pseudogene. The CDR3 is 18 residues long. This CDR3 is CASSSLGQGKEEGYGYTF. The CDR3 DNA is TGTGCCAGCAGCTCCTTAGGACAGGGTAAAGAGGAGGGCTATGGCTACACCTTC.

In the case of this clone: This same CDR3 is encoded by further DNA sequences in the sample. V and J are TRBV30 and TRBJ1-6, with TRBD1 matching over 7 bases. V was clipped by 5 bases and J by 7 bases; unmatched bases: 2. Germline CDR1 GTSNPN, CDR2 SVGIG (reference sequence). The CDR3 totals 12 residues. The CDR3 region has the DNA TGTGCCTGGGGGACAGACAATTCACCCCTCCACTTT. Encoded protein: CAWGTDNSPLHF.

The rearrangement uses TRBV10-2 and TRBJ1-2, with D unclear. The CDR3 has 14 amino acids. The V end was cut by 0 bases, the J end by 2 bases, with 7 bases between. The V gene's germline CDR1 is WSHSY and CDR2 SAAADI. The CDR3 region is CASSESGQNYGYTF. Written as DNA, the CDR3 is TGCGCCAGCAGTGAGTCAGGGCAGAACTATGGCTACACCTTC.

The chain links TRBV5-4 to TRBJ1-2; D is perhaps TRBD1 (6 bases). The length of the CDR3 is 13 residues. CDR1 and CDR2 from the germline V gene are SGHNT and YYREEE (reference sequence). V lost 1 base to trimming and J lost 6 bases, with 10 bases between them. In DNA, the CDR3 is TGTGCCAGCAGCTTGCGAGGGGGACATGGCTACACCTTC. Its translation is CASSLRGGHGYTF.

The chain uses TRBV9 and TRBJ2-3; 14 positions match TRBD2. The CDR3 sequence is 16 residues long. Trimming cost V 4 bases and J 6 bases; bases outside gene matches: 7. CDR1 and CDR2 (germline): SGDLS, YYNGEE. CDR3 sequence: CASSPPGLAGVDTQYF. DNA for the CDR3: TGTGCCAGCAGCCCCCCGGGACTAGCGGGAGTGGATACGCAGTATTTT.

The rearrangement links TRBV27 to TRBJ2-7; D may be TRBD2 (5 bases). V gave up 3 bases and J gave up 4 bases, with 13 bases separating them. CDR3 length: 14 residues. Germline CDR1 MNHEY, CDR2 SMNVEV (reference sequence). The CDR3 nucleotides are TGTGCCAGCAGTTTTATCGGGGAGAGATACGAGCAGTACTTC. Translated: CASSFIGERYEQYF.

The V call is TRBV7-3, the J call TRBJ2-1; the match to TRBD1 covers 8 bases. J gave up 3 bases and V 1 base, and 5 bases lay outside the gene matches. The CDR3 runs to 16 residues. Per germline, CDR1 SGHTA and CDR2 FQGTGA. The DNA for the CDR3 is TGTGCCAGCAGCTTAAGGGCCGGGACAGGCTACAATGAGCAGTTCTTC. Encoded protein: CASSLRAGTGYNEQFF.

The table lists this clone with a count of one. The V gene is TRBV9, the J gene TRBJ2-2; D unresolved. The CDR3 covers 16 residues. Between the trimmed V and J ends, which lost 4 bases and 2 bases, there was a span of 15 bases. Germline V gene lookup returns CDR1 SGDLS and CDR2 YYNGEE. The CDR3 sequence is CASSRLPDSNTGELFF. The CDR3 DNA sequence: TGTGCCAGCAGCCGACTCCCGGATTCAAACACCGGGGAGCTGTTTTTT.

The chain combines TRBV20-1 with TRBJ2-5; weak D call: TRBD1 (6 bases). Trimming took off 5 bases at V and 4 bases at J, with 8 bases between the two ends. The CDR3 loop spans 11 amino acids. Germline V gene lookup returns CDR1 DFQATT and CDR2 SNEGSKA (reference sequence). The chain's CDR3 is CSAWGPETQYF. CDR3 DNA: TGCAGTGCTTGGGGGCCAGAGACCCAGTACTTC.

The CDR3 coding sequence is TGTGCCAGCAGCTTAGGAGTAATGGGGGGGCTTGACACTGAAGCTTTCTTT. Translation gives CASSLGVMGGLDTEAFF. The chain has TRBV7-9 and TRBJ1-1, with TRBD1 as a possible D gene (6 bases). V lost 1 base, J lost 3 bases, and 18 bases lay in between. The CDR3 loop spans 17 amino acids. Per germline, CDR1 SEHNR and CDR2 FQNEAQ (reference sequence). The full variable domain, with the rest looked up from reference TRBV7-9 and TRBJ1-1, is DTGVSQNPRHKITKRGQNVTFRCDPISEHNRLYWYRQTLGQGPEFLTYFQNEAQLEKSRLLSDRFSAERPKGSFSTLEIQRTEQGDSAMYLCASSLGVMGGLDTEAFFGQGTRLTVV.

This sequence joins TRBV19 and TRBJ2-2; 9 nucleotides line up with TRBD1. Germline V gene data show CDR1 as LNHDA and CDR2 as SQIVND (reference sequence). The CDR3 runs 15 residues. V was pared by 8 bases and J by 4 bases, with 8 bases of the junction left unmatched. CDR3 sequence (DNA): TGTGCCAGTTCCGGGACAGGGACGATCACCGGGGAGCTGTTTTTT. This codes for CASSGTGTITGELFF.

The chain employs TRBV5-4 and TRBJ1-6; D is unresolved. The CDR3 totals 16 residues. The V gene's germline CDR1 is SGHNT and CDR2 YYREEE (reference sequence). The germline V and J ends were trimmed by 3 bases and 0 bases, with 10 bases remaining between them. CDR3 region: CASSSLVSSYNSPLHF. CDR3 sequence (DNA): TGTGCCAGCAGCTCCCTCGTCAGCTCCTATAATTCACCCCTCCACTTT.

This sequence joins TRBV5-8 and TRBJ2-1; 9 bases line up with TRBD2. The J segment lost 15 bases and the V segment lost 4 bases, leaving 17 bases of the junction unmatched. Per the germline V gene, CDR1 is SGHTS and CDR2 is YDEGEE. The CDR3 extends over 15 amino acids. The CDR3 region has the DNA TGTGCCAGCAGCCTGGCGGCTAGCGGGAACCCTCGGAGGTTCTTC. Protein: CASSLAASGNPRRFF.

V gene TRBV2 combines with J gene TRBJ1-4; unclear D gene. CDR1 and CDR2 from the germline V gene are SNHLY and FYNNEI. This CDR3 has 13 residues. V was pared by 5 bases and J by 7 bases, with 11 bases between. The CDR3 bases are TGTGCCAGCAGTCCCCCCGCGGGTGAAAAACTGTTTTTT. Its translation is CASSPPAGEKLFF.

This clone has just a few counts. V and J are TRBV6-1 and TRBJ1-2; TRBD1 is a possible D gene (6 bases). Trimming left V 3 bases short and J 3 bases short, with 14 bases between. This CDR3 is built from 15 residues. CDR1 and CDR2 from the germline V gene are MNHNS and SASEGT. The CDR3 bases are TGTGCCAGCAGTGACAGGTCCGGGGGCTACTATGGCTACACCTTC. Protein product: CASSDRSGGYYGYTF.

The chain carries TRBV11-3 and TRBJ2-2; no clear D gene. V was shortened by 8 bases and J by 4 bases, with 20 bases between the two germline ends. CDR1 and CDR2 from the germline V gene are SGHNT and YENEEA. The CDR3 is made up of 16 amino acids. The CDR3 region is CASSQAGQLSTGELFF. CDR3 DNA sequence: TGTGCCAGCTCCCAGGCTGGCCAATTGAGCACCGGGGAGCTGTTTTTT.

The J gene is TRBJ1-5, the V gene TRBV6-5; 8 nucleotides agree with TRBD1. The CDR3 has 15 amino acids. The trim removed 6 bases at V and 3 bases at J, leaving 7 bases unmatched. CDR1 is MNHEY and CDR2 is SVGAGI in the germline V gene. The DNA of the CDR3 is TGTGCCAGCAGGTCGGACAGGGCCCTCAATCAGCCCCAGCATTTT. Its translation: CASRSDRALNQPQHF.

The CDR3 DNA is TGTGCCAGCAGCGTAGCGGGAGAGCCTAATGAGCAGTTCTTC. Protein product: CASSVAGEPNEQFF. This chain uses TRBV9 with TRBJ2-1; tentative D call: TRBD2 (6 bases). Germline lookup yields CDR1 SGDLS and CDR2 YYNGEE. Trimming pared 0 bases from V and 7 bases from J, leaving 11 bases between. The length of the CDR3 is 14 residues.

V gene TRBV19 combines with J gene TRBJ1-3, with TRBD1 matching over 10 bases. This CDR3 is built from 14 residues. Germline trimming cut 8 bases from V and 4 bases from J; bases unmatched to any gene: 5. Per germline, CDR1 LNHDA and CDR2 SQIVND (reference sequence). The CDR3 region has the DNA TGTGCCAGTTCGACAGGGGGCTTCGGAAACACCATATATTTT. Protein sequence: CASSTGGFGNTIYF.

The CDR3 DNA reads TGTGCCAGCAGCCCAGGGACTAGCGGGGGGGTCGAGCAGTACTTC. Residues: CASSPGTSGGVEQYF. This sequence joins TRBV11-2 and TRBJ2-7; 16 bases line up with TRBD2. Germline trimming cut 5 bases from V and 6 bases from J; bases unmatched to any gene: 4. This CDR3 has 15 residues. CDR1 and CDR2 from the germline V gene are SGHAT and FQNNGV.

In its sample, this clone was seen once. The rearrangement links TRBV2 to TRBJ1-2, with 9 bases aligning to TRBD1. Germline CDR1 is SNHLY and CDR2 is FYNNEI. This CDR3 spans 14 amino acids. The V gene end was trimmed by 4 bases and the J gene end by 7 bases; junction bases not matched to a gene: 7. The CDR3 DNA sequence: TGTGCCAGCAGTGTGGAGGGACAGGGCAGTGGCTACACCTTC. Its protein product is CASSVEGQGSGYTF.

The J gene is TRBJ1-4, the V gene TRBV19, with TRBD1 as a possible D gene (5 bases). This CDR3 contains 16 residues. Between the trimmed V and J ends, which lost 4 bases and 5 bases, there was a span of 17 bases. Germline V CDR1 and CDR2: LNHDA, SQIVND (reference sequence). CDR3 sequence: CASSRAGTRGNEKLFF. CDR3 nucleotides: TGTGCCAGTAGTAGGGCGGGGACCCGAGGAAATGAAAAACTGTTTTTT.

The CDR3 spells CASSQGLAAITGELFF. The CDR3 nucleotides read TGTGCCAGCAGTCAAGGACTAGCGGCAATCACCGGGGAGCTGTTTTTT. The V gene is TRBV6-1, the J gene TRBJ2-2; 10 nucleotides line up with TRBD2. The V gene end was trimmed by 5 bases and the J gene end by 4 bases; junction bases not matched to a gene: 7. The CDR3 is 16 residues long. The V gene's germline CDR1 is MNHNS and CDR2 SASEGT.